This T cell receptor (beta chain) was profiled in a study of shared clonotypes between healthy human individuals. Unsorted PBMC DNA went through sequencing on ten immunoSEQ deep assay plates. Original analysis: Because ImmunoSEQ provided only junction sequences with no quality scores, the filtering differed. Clones were read by immunoSEQ multiplex PCR, and TCRdb kept only the in-frame ones, dropping some. Clonal size and the V and J genes are those of that table, whereas D and trimming came from the DNA. Of 450,000 to 600,000 clones in the sample, 65% to 80% are singletons; the top ten hold approximately 12%. The study's findings and limits: The diversity represented, both genetic and in exposure history, was limited by few donors.

A remark on this clone: Its cognate antigen is unknown.

In unsorted samples, genomic DNA was obtained using around 100 million PBMCs. The CDR3 spans 15 residues. The germline V gene has CDR1 SGHNT and CDR2 YYREEE (reference sequence). V was pared by 0 bases and J by 2 bases, with 11 bases between. Material for sequencing was PBMCs. This receptor was obtained from a woman aged 40 to 49 in good health. Some clones in this sample may be carry-over from other donors' samples. The chain combines TRBV5-4 with TRBJ1-2; D might be TRBD1 (6 bases). CDR3 nucleotide sequence: TGTGCCAGCAGCTTGGCCAAGGGGGTAAACTATGGCTACACCTTC. Translated, it gives CASSLAKGVNYGYTF. The full variable domain, rest sourced from reference TRBV5-4 and TRBJ1-2, is ETGVTQSPTHLIKTRGQQVTLRCSSQSGHNTVSWYQQALGQGPQFIFQYYREEENGRGNFPPRFSGLQFPNYSSELNVNALELDDSALYLCASSLAKGVNYGYTFGSGTRLTVV.